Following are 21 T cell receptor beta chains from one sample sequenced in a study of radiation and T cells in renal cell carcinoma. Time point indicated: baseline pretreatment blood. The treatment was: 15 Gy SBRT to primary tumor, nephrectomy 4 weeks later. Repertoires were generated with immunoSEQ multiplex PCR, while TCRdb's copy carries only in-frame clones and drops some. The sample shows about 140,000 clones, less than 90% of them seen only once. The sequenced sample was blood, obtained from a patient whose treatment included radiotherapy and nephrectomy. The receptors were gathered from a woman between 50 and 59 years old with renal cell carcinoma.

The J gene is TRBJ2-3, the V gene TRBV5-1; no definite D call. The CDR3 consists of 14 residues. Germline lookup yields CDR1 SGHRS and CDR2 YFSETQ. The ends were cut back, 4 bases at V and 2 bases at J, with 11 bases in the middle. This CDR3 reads CASSLDPTTDTQYF. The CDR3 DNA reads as TGCGCCAGCAGCCTGGACCCCACCACAGATACGCAGTATTTT. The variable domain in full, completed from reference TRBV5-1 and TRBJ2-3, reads KAGVTQTPRYLIKTRGQQVTLSCSPISGHRSVSWYQQTPGQGLQFLFEYFSETQRNKGNFPGRFSGRQFSNSRSEMNVSTLELGDSALYLCASSLDPTTDTQYFGPGTRLTVL.

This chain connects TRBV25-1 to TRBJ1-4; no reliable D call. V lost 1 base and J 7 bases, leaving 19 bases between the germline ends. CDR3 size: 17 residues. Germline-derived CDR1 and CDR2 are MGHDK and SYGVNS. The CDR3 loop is CASSELGRGVASEKLFF. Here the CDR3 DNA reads TGTGCCAGCAGTGAATTAGGTCGGGGTGTCGCGTCTGAAAAACTGTTTTTT.

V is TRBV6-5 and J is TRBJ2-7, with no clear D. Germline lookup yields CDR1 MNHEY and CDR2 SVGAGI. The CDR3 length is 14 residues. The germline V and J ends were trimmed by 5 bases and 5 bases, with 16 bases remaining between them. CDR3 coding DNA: TGTGCCAGCAGTCCTGCCGGGCGGATCCACGAGCAGTACTTC. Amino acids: CASSPAGRIHEQYF.

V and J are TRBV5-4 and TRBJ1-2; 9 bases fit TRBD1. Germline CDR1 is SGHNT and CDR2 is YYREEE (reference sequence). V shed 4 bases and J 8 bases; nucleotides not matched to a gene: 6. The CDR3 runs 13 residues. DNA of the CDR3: TGTGCCAGCAGCCCGGGACAGGGAAACGGCTACACCTTC. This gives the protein CASSPGQGNGYTF.

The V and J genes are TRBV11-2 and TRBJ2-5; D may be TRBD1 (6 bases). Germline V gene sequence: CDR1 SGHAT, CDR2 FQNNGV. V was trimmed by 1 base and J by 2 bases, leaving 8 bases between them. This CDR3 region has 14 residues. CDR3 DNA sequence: TGTGCCAGCAGCTTAGCAGGACAGCAAGAGACCCAGTACTTC. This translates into CASSLAGQQETQYF.

The CDR3 loop is CAIGPGHNTGELFF. The CDR3 bases are TGTGCCATCGGTCCGGGACACAACACCGGGGAGCTGTTTTTT. This chain connects TRBV10-3 to TRBJ2-2; possibly TRBD1 for D (6 bases). The germline V gene has CDR1 ENHRY and CDR2 SYGVKD. This CDR3 is 14 amino acids long. The V end was cut by 8 bases, the J end by 2 bases, with 12 bases between.

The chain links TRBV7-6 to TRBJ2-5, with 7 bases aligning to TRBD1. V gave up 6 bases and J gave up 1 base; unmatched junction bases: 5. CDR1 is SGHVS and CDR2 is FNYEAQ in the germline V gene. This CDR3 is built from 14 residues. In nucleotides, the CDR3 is TGTGCCAGCAGTCAGACAGGGATCCAAGAGACCCAGTACTTC. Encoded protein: CASSQTGIQETQYF.

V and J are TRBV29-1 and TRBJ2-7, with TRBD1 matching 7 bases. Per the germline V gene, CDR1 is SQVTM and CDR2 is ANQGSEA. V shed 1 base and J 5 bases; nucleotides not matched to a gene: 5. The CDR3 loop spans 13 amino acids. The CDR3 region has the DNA TGCAGCGTTGAAGGGGTAGGGGGCAACGAGCAGTACTTC. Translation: CSVEGVGGNEQYF.

This CDR3 reads CASSPKGRVSGANVLTF. The CDR3, as DNA: TGTGCCAGCAGCCCAAAGGGTCGTGTCTCTGGGGCCAACGTCCTGACTTTC. V usage is TRBV7-9 and J usage is TRBJ2-6; no firm D call. V lost 5 bases, J lost 0 bases, and 14 bases lay in between. From germline, CDR1 is SEHNR and CDR2 FQNEAQ (reference sequence). The CDR3 has 17 amino acids.

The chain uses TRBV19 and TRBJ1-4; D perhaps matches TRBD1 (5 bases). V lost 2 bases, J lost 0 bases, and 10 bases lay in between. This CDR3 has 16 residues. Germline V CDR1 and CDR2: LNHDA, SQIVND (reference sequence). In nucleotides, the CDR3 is TGTGCCAGTAGTATACCTAACAGGTCAACTAATGAAAAACTGTTTTTT. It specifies CASSIPNRSTNEKLFF.

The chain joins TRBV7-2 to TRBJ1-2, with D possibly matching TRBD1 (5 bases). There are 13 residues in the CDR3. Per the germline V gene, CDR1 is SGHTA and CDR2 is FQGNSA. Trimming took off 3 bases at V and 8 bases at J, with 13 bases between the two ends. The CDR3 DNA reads TGTGCCAGCAGCTTGGGTCCGGCAGGGGGCTACACCTTC. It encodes CASSLGPAGGYTF. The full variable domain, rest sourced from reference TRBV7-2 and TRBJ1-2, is GAGVSQSPSNKVTEKGKDVELRCDPISGHTALYWYRQSLGQGLEFLIYFQGNSAPDKSGLPSDRFSAERTGGSVSTLTIQRTQQEDSAVYLCASSLGPAGGYTFGSGTRLTVV.

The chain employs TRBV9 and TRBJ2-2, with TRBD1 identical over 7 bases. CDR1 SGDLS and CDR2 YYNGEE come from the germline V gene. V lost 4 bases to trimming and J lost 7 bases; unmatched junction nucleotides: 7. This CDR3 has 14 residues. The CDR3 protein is CASSTRQGHGELFF. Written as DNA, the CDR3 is TGTGCCAGCAGCACCCGACAGGGTCACGGGGAGCTGTTTTTT.

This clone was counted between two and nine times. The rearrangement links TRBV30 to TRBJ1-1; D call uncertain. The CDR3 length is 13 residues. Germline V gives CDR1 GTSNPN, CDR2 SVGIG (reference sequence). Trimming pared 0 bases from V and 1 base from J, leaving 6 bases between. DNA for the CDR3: TGTGCCTGGAGTGTATCTAGGAACACTGAAGCTTTCTTT. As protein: CAWSVSRNTEAFF.

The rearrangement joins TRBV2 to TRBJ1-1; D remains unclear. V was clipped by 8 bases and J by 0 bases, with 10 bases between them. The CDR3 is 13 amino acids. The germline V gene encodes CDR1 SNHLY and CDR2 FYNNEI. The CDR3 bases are TGTGCCAGCCTGTATGGCCTGAACACTGAAGCTTTCTTT. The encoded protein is CASLYGLNTEAFF.

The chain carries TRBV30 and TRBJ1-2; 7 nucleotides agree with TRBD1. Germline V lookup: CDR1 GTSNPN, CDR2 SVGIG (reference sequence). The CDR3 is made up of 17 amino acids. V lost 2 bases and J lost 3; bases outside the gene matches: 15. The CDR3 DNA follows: TGTGCCTGGAGTTCCCCCGCCAGGCAGGGGGGTCACTATGGCTACACCTTC. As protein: CAWSSPARQGGHYGYTF. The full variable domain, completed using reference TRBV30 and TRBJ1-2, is SQTIHQWPATLVQPVGSPLSLECTVEGTSNPNLYWYRQAAGRGLQLLFYSVGIGQISSEVPQNLSASRPQDRQFILSSKKLLLSDSGFYLCAWSSPARQGGHYGYTFGSGTRLTVV.

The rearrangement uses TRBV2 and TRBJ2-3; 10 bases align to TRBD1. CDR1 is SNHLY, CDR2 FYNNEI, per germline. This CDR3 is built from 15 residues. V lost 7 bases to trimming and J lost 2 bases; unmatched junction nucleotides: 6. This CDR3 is CASTRQGAYTDTQYF. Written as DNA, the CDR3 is TGTGCCAGCACTCGACAGGGGGCTTACACAGATACGCAGTATTTT. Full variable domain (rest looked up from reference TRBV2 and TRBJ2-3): EPEVTQTPSHQVTQMGQEVILRCVPISNHLYFYWYRQILGQKVEFLVSFYNNEISEKSEIFDDQFSVERPDGSNFTLKIRSTKLEDSAMYFCASTRQGAYTDTQYFGPGTRLTVL.

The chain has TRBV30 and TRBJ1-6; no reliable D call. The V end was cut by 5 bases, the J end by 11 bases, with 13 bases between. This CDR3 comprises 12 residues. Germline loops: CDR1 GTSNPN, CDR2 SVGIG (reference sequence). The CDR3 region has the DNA TGTGCCTGGGTCTCCGCGGGTACACCCCTCCACTTT. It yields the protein CAWVSAGTPLHF.

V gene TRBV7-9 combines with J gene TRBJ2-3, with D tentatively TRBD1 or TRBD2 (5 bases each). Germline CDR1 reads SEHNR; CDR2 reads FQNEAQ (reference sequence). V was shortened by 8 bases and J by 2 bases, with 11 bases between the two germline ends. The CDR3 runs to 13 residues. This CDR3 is CASGGGNTDTQYF. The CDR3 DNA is TGTGCCAGCGGTGGGGGAAACACAGATACGCAGTATTTT.

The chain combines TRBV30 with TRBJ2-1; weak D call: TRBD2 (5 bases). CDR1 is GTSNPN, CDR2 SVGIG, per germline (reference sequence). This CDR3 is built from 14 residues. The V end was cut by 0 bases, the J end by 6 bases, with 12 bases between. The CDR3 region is CAWSVRAESNEQFF. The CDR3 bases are TGTGCCTGGAGTGTACGAGCGGAGAGCAATGAGCAGTTCTTC.

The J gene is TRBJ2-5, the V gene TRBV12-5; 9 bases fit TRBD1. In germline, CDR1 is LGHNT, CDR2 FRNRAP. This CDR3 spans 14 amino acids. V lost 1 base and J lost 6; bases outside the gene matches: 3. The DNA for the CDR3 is TGTGCTAGTGGTTTGGCCGGACAGGGGAAGACCCAGTACTTC. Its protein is CASGLAGQGKTQYF.

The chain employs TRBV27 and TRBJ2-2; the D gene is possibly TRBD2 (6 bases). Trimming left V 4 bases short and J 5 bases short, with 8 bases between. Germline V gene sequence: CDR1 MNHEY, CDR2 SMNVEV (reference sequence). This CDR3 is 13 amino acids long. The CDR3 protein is CASSSGGTGELFF. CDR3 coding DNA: TGTGCCAGCAGTTCCGGAGGGACCGGGGAGCTGTTTTTT.